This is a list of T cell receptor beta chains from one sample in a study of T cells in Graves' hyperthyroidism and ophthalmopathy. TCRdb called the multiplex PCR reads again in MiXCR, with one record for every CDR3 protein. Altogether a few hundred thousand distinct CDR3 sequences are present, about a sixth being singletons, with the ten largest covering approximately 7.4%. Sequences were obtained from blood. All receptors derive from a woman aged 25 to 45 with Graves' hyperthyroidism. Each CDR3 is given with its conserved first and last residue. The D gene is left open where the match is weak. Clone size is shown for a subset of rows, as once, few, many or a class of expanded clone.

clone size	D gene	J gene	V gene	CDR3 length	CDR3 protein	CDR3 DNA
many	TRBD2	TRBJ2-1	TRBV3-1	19	CASSQGLGLAGGAYNEQFF	TGTGCCAGCAGCCAAGGCCTTGGGCTAGCGGGGGGGGCATACAATGAGCAGTTCTTC
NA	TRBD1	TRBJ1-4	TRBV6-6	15	CASSYSGTGDEKLFF	TGTGCCAGCAGTTACTCTGGGACAGGGGATGAAAAACTGTTTTTT
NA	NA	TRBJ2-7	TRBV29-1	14	CSYEGDKVFYEQYF	TGCAGCTACGAAGGGGACAAGGTCTTCTACGAGCAGTACTTC
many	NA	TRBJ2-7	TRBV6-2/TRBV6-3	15	CASSYSGTQSYEQYF	TGTGCCAGCAGTTACTCGGGGACTCAAAGTTACGAGCAGTACTTC
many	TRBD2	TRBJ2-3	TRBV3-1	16	CASSQVIEGGPGPQYF	TGTGCCAGCAGCCAAGTGATCGAGGGAGGGCCGGGCCCGCAGTATTTT
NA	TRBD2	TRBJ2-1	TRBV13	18	CASSSRTSGALPYNEQFF	TGTGCCAGCAGCTCCCGGACTAGCGGGGCATTACCCTACAATGAGCAGTTCTTC
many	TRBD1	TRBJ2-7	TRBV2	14	CASKPGQGTYEQYF	TGTGCCAGCAAACCGGGACAGGGAACCTACGAGCAGTACTTC
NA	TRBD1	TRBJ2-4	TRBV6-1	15	CASRARGTGRNIQYF	TGTGCCAGCAGGGCCCGTGGGACAGGGAGGAACATTCAGTACTTC
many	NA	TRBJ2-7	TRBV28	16	CASSSSTSVRTYEQYF	NA
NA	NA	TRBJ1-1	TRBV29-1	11	CSVERNTEAFF	TGCAGCGTTGAAAGGAACACTGAAGCTTTCTTT
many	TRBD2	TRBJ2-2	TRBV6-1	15	CASGVGTSDTGELFF	TGTGCCAGCGGGGTAGGGACTAGCGACACCGGGGAGCTGTTTTTT
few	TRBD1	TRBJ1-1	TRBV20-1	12	CSASDRVTEAFF	TGCAGTGCTTCGGACAGGGTCACTGAAGCTTTCTTT
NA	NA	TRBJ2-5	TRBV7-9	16	CASSSRGSGLQETQYF	TGTGCCAGCAGCTCCCGGGGTTCCGGACTTCAAGAGACCCAGTACTTC
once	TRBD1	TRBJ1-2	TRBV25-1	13	CASQGAPTYGYTF	TGTGCCAGCCAGGGGGCTCCTACCTATGGCTACACCTTC
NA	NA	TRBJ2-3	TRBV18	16	CASSRATPRSTDTQYF	TGTGCCAGCTCACGAGCGACACCCCGGAGCACAGATACGCAGTATTTT